This TCR beta chain was documented in a study of T cells after yellow fever vaccination (dated by TCRdb to the late 2010s). About the full investigation: Libraries from fractions with low cell numbers were prepared with the SMART-Seq v4 Ultra Low Input RNA kit. To follow T-cell clones before and after both primary and booster YFV17D yellow fever vaccination, bulk TCR alpha and beta repertoires underwent longitudinal sequencing. The cohort comprised two healthy male donors, one aged 18 to 29 and one aged 30 to 40 years. Blood samples were taken at several timepoints before and after primary and secondary immunization, and bulk PBMC replicates and cell subsets were isolated. Broader findings and caveats from the paper: Because abundant contaminating clonotypes from the bulk population could be contained in FACS-sorted repertoires, computational filtering was required. A small share of clonotypes occurred in both CD4 and CD8 compartments, likely arising from convergent recombination. Because the study included only a couple of donors, the extent to which the findings can be generalized is limited. The secondary T-cell response was weaker than the primary response but faster, peaking on day 5 instead of day 15. After the booster, most clones that had expanded after primary vaccination were detected again (roughly 95% of CD4 and 88% of CD8), suggesting broad maintenance of memory.

TCR cDNA was synthesized by 5'RACE template switching, which introduced a universal primer site and unique molecular identifiers. Priming of cDNA synthesis was performed from both the TCR alpha and TCR beta constant segments. Two PCR steps were used to amplify libraries, with sample barcodes and sequencing adapters being added in the second step. Sequencing of the libraries was done on either Illumina HiSeq 2500 (2x100 bp) or NovaSeq (2x150 bp). In the authors' own workflow: MIGEC handled demultiplexing of reads and collapsing into UMI consensus sequences, while MiXCR performed V(D)J alignment. Clonotypes responding to the vaccine were identified with edgeR on replicate PBMC samples, with the criteria of FDR below 0.01 and a log2 fold change above 5 up to day 15. Each bulk clonotype was labeled CD4 or CD8 based on which sequenced repertoire, CD4 or CD8, contained the clonotype at higher abundance. TCRdb's own reprocessing of the public reads used fastp at Q25 and MiXCR and kept productive beta chains. Rows merge per CDR3 protein into single entries with the most common DNA and genes. Clone size and V and J calls follow TCRdb, not the original study. The sample profile shows 450,000 to 600,000 distinct CDR3 sequences; roughly a sixth of them were found once. Around 16% of the sample comes from the top ten.

As for this clonotype: No antigen is known for it. No much larger clone exists at a distance of one base, and base qualities are not known.

The treatment or condition tag for this specimen amounts to: live attenuated yellow fever vaccine strain. Two biological replicates of bulk PBMCs were collected at each blood-draw timepoint. A standard Ficoll-Paque protocol was used to isolate PBMCs from peripheral blood. TriZol was used to extract RNA from bulk PBMCs, from CD4 and CD8 fractions, and from dextramer-positive and dextramer-negative fractions. For CDR1 and CDR2, the germline V gene lists SGHRS and YFSETQ. Germline trimming: 9 bases from V, 4 bases from J; junction bases outside gene matches: 9. Counted from cysteine to phenylalanine, this CDR3 has 13 amino acids. CDR3 DNA is the only sequence kept; it has 39 bases, read in frame from the first base.

This TCR was sampled from a man between 18 and 29 years old who received the YFV17D yellow fever vaccine. The chain joins TRBV5-1 to TRBJ2-5, and 7 junctional nucleotides match TRBD1. The source material was PBMCs, sampled less than 6 days after the first yellow fever vaccination. CDR3 region: CATHPAGGETQYF. The DNA is TGCGCCACCCACCCGGCAGGGGGAGAGACCCAGTACTTC.